The next 7 T cell receptor beta chains were all read from a single sample in a study of regulatory T cells in long-lasting Graves disease. According to the study, TCR beta libraries were built with iRepertoire HTBI primers and CDR3-region Arm-PCR. MiXCR was run by TCRdb on the multiplex PCR reads, yielding one entry per CDR3 protein. The profile shows more than 300,000 distinct CDR3 sequences, about 19% of them singletons. The sample's time point: persistent/refractory GD, antithyroid drugs over 5 years with positive TRAb. From RNA extracted from PBMCs, the TCR library was made. The source material was peripheral blood mononuclear cells (PBMCs), sampled when the disease was refractory, from a patient treated with antithyroid drugs. These receptors originate from a female donor with Graves disease.

This sequence joins TRBV5-1 and TRBJ2-7; 9 bases map to TRBD2. The CDR3 has 15 residues. V was pared by 1 base and J by 3 bases, with 5 bases of the junction left unmatched. CDR1 SGHRS and CDR2 YFSETQ come from the germline V gene. The CDR3 DNA sequence: TGCGCCAGCAGCTTGTTGGCTAGCGGGATCTACGAGCAGTACTTC. Residues: CASSLLASGIYEQYF.

This clonotype occurred many times. The rearrangement uses TRBV5-1 and TRBJ1-2, with D hard to call. Trimming pared 0 bases from V and 3 bases from J, leaving 9 bases between. Germline loops: CDR1 SGHRS, CDR2 YFSETQ. There are 14 residues in the CDR3. In DNA, the CDR3 is TGCGCCAGCAGCTTGGGGGCGAGTCACTATGGCTACACCTTC. As protein: CASSLGASHYGYTF.

The rearrangement uses TRBV5-1 and TRBJ2-2; 8 nucleotides line up with TRBD2. The J segment lost 5 bases and the V segment lost 0 bases, leaving 6 bases of the junction unmatched. There are 16 residues in the CDR3. The germline V gene encodes CDR1 SGHRS and CDR2 YFSETQ. This chain's CDR3 is CASSLDPGGPTGELFF. In nucleotides, the CDR3 is TGCGCCAGCAGCTTGGATCCGGGAGGGCCGACCGGGGAGCTGTTTTTT. Full variable domain (remainder filled in from reference TRBV5-1 and TRBJ2-2): KAGVTQTPRYLIKTRGQQVTLSCSPISGHRSVSWYQQTPGQGLQFLFEYFSETQRNKGNFPGRFSGRQFSNSRSEMNVSTLELGDSALYLCASSLDPGGPTGELFFGEGSRLTVL.

The chain couples TRBV7-9 to TRBJ1-1; D gene ambiguous. V was trimmed by 6 bases and J by 0 bases, leaving 14 bases between them. This CDR3 is built from 15 residues. Germline V gene sequence: CDR1 SEHNR, CDR2 FQNEAQ (reference sequence). The chain's CDR3 is CASRNKGRLNTEAFF. Written as DNA, the CDR3 is TGTGCCAGCAGAAATAAAGGACGGCTGAACACTGAAGCTTTCTTT.

This clonotype has more than one count but fewer than ten. V and J are TRBV12-3 or TRBV12-4 and TRBJ1-2; no clear D. V was cut by 5 bases and J by 7 bases, with 11 bases left in between. The CDR3 spans 12 residues. DNA for the CDR3: TGTGCCAGCAGTGCCGACTGGCGTGGCTACACCTTC. This encodes CASSADWRGYTF.

There are many counts of this clonotype. The gene calls are TRBV6-1 and TRBJ2-2; D gene unclear. CDR1 MNHNS and CDR2 SASEGT come from the germline V gene. The germline V and J ends were trimmed by 6 bases and 1 base, with 12 bases remaining between them. This CDR3 contains 15 residues. The CDR3 region is CASSSTRMNTGELFF. The CDR3 bases are TGTGCCAGCAGCTCCACCAGGATGAACACCGGGGAGCTGTTTTTT.

The rearrangement links TRBV5-4 to TRBJ2-5, with D perhaps matching TRBD1 (5 bases). V was shortened by 4 bases and J by 5 bases, with 12 bases between the two germline ends. Germline lookup yields CDR1 SGHNT and CDR2 YYREEE (reference sequence). The CDR3 covers 13 residues. The CDR3 loop reads CASSVTGAETQYF. DNA for the CDR3: TGTGCCAGCAGCGTCACAGGTGCCGAGACCCAGTACTTC.